Listed here is a single T cell receptor beta chain. Its antigen is undetermined. The data were taken from a study of cytomegalovirus exposure and HLA in healthy donors. Across the whole study: From donors who were HLA-typed, an early data release held 80 million to 85 million unique TCRs. Study-level results: The study designated about 180 TCR beta chains cytomegalovirus-associated.

Trimming left V 0 bases short and J 0 bases short, with 6 bases between. The V gene's germline CDR1 is LNHNV and CDR2 YYDKDF (reference sequence). CDR3 length equals 16 residues. Both 60 Vbeta primers and 13 Jbeta primers went into the PCR. Per the study methods: Approximately 73 million unique TCR beta chains, some 9.9 million shared, were counted in a later analysis. Profiled with immunoSEQ multiplex PCR; TCRdb holds only in-frame clones, not every one. V, J and clone size are those of that table, while D and trimming were read from the DNA. This listing includes tens of thousands of clones. This sequence joins TRBV15 and TRBJ1-6; a possible D gene is TRBD1 (6 bases). Sequencing used PBMCs. The clonotype comes from a man aged 25 to 40 in good health and CMV-seropositive. The CDR3 is CATSRDRGSYNSPLHF. CDR3 DNA: TGTGCCACCAGCAGAGACAGGGGCTCCTATAATTCACCCCTCCACTTT.